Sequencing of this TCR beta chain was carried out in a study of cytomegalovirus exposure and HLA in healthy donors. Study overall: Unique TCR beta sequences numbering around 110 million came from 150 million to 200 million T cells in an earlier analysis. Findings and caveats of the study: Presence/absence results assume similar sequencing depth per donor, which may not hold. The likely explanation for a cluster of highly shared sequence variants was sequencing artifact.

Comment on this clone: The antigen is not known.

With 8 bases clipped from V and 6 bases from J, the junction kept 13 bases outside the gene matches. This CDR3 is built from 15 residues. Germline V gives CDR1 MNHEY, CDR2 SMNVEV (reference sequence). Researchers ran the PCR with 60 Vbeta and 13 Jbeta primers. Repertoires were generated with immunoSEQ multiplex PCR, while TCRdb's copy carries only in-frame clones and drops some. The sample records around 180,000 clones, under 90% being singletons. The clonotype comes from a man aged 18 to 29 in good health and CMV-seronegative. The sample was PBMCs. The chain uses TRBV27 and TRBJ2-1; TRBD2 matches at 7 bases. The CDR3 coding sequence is TGTGCCAGCTCCCGGGACTACCTTCCTCCCAATGAGCAGTTCTTC. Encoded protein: CASSRDYLPPNEQFF.